Included here is one T cell receptor (beta chain) sequence, with context. Time point described: persistent/refractory GD, antithyroid drugs over 5 years with positive TRAb. There was RNA extracted from PBMCs, and the TCR library was made from it. This entry comes from a study of regulatory T cells in long-lasting Graves disease. iRepertoire HTBI primers and Arm-PCR of CDR3 regions built TCR beta libraries. From the multiplex PCR reads, TCRdb called clonotypes with MiXCR, one entry per CDR3 protein. The data hold a few hundred thousand distinct CDR3 sequences, with roughly 25% observed a single time. The TCR sequence derives from a middle-aged woman with Graves disease. Here the sequenced sample was peripheral blood mononuclear cells (PBMCs), taken when the disease was refractory, from a patient treated with antithyroid drugs.

CDR3 in DNA: TGTGCCAGCAGTCCCACAGGGGGCGGGAAGCCCCAGCATTTT. Amino acids: CASSPTGGGKPQHF. The genes are TRBV27 and TRBJ1-5; 9 nucleotides align to TRBD1. Germline CDR1 and CDR2: MNHEY and SMNVEV (reference sequence). This CDR3 has 14 residues. Trimming removed 5 bases from V and 8 bases from J; junction bases left unmatched: 7.